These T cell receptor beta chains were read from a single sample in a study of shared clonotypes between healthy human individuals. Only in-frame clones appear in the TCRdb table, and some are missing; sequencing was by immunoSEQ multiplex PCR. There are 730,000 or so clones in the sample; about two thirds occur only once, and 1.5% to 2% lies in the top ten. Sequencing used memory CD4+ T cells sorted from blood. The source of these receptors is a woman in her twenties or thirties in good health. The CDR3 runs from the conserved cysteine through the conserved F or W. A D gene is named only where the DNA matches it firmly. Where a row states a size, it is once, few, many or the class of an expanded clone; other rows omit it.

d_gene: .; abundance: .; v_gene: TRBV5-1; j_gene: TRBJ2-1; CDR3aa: CASSLGSGSYNEQFF; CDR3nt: TGCGCCAGCAGCTTGGGGAGCGGCTCCTACAATGAGCAGTTCTTC
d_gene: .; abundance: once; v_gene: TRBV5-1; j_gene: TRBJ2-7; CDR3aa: CASSLAPSKWDEQYF; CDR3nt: TGCGCCAGCAGCTTGGCCCCTAGCAAATGGGACGAGCAGTACTTC
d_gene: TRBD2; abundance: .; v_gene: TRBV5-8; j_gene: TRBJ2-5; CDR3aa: CASSLGLAGGPGETQYF; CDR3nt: TGTGCCAGCAGCTTGGGACTAGCGGGAGGGCCGGGAGAGACCCAGTACTTC
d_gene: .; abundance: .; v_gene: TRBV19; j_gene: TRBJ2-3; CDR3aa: CASSLQGGYTDTQYF; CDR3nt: TGTGCCAGTAGTCTCCAGGGGGGGTACACAGATACGCAGTATTTT
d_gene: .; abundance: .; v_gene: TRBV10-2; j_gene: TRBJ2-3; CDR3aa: CASIAFSTDTQYF; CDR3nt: TGCGCCAGCATCGCGTTTAGCACAGATACGCAGTATTTT
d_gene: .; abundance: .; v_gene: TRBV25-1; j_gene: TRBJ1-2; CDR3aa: CASTGGQYGYTF; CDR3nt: TGTGCCAGCACCGGGGGGCAATATGGCTACACCTTC
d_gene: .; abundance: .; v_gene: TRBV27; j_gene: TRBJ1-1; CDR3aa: CASSNGLNTEAFF; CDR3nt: TGTGCCAGCAGCAACGGACTGAACACTGAAGCTTTCTTT
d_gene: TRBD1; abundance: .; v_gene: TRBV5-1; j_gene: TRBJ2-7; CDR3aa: CASSFGTAEYEQYF; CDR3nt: TGCGCCAGCAGCTTTGGGACAGCAGAGTACGAGCAGTACTTC
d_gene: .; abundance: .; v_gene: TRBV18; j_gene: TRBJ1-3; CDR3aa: CASSPQAGYSGNTIYF; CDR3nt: TGTGCCAGCTCACCACAGGCAGGATACTCTGGAAACACCATATATTTT
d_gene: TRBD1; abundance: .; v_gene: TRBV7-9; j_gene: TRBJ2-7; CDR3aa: CASSTTDRAAYEQYF; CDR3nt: TGTGCCAGCAGCACCACGGACAGGGCCGCCTACGAGCAGTACTTC
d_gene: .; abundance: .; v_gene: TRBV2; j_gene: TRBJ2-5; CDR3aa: CASSAKETQYF; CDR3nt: TGTGCCAGCAGTGCGAAAGAGACCCAGTACTTC
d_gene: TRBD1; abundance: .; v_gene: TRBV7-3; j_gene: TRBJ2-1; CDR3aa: CASSVGQGGNNEQFF; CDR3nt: TGTGCCAGCAGCGTCGGACAGGGGGGTAACAATGAGCAGTTCTTC
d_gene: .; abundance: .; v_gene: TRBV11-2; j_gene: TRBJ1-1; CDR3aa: CASSYTPRGAEAFF; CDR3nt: TGTGCCAGCAGCTATACGCCCCGGGGGGCTGAAGCTTTCTTT
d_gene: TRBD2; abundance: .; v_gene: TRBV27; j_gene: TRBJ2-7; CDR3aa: CATAPLRETREQYF; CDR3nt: TGTGCCACCGCCCCCCTGCGGGAGACGAGAGAGCAGTACTTC
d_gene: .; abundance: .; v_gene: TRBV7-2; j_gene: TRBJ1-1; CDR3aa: CASRQGTSNTEAFF; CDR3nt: TGTGCCAGCAGGCAAGGGACTTCGAACACTGAAGCTTTCTTT
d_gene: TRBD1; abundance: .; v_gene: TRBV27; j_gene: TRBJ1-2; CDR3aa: CASSAGTGGPNPGGYTF; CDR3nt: TGTGCCAGCAGTGCTGGGACAGGGGGCCCTAACCCGGGGGGCTACACCTTC
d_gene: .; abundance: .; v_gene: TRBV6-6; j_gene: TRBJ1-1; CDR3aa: CASSSQQELNTEAFF; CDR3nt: TGTGCCAGCAGTTCCCAACAGGAGTTGAACACTGAAGCTTTCTTT
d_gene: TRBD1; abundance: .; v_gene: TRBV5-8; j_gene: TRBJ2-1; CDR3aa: CASSFGTGVYNEQFF; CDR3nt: TGTGCCAGCAGCTTTGGGACAGGGGTATACAATGAGCAGTTCTTC
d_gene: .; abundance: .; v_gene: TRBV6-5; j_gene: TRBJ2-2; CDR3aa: CASSYSELTNTGELFF; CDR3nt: TGTGCCAGCAGTTACTCGGAGCTTACGAACACCGGGGAGCTGTTTTTT
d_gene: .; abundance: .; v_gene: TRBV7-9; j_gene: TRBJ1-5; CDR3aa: CASSLGDQPQHF; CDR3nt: TGTGCCAGCAGCCTGGGTGATCAGCCCCAGCATTTT
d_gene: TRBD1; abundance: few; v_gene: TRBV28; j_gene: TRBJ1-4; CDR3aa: CASRLDRGETNEKLFF; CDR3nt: TGTGCCAGCAGGTTAGACAGGGGTGAAACTAATGAAAAACTGTTTTTT
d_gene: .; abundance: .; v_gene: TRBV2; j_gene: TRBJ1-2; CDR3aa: CASSGGGTGGYTF; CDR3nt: TGTGCCAGCAGTGGTGGGGGGACTGGTGGCTACACCTTC
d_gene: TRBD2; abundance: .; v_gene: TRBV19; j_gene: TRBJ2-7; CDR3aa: CASSILWTSEYEQYF; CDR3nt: TGTGCCAGTAGTATACTGTGGACTAGCGAGTACGAGCAGTACTTC
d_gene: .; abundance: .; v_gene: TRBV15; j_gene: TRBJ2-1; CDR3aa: CATSRDGLGYNEQFF; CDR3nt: TGTGCCACCAGCAGAGATGGGCTAGGCTACAATGAGCAGTTCTTC
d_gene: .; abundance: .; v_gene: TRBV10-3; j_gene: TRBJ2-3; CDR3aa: CAISDNGPTDTQYF; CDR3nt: TGTGCCATCAGTGATAATGGGCCCACAGATACGCAGTATTTT
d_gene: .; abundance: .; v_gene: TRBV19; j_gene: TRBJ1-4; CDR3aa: CASSIVLSEKLFF; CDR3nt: TGTGCCAGTAGTATAGTGCTGTCCGAAAAACTGTTTTTT
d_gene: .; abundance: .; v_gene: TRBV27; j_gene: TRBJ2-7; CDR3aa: CASKSGGYEQYF; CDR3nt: TGTGCCAGCAAGTCCGGGGGTTACGAGCAGTACTTC
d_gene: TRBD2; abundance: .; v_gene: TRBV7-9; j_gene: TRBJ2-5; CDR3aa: CASSSQLAGGETQYF; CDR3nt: TGTGCCAGCAGCTCGCAACTAGCGGGTGGGGAGACCCAGTACTTC
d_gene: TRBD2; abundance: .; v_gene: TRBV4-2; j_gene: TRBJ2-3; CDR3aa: CASSQDGTSGSTDTQYF; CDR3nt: TGTGCCAGCAGCCAAGATGGGACTAGCGGAAGCACAGATACGCAGTATTTT
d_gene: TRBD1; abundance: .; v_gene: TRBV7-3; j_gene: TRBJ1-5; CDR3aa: CASSHDRDQPQHF; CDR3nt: TGTGCCAGCAGCCATGACAGGGATCAGCCCCAGCATTTT
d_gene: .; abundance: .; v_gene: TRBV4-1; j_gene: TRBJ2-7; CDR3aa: CASSQVQQGSHEQYF; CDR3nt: TGCGCCAGCAGCCAAGTTCAACAGGGTAGCCACGAGCAGTACTTC
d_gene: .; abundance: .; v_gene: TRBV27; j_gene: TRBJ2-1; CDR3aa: CASNLGAAHYNEQFF; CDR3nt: TGTGCCAGCAACCTCGGGGCGGCCCACTACAATGAGCAGTTCTTC
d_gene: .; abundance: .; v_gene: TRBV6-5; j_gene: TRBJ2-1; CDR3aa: CASSYRTPVNEQFF; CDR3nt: TGTGCCAGCAGTTACCGAACGCCGGTAAATGAGCAGTTCTTC
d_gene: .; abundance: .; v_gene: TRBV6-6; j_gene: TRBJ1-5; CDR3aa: CASSSLDIYNQPQHF; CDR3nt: TGTGCCAGCAGTTCATTGGACATTTACAATCAGCCCCAGCATTTT
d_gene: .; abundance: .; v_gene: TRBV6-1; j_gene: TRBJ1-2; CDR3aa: CASSELSYGYTF; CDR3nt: TGTGCCAGCAGTGAATTGAGCTATGGCTACACCTTC
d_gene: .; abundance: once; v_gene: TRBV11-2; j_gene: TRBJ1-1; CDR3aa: CASSLEGDSAEAFF; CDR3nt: TGTGCCAGCAGCTTAGAGGGGGACTCCGCTGAAGCTTTCTTT
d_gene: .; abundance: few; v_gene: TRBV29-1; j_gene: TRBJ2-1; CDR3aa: CSFWYSSGDEQFF; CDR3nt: TGCAGCTTTTGGTACAGTAGTGGGGATGAGCAGTTCTTC
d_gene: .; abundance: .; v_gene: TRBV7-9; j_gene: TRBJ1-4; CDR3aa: CASSQRTTNEKLFF; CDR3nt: TGTGCCAGCAGCCAAAGGACAACTAATGAAAAACTGTTTTTT